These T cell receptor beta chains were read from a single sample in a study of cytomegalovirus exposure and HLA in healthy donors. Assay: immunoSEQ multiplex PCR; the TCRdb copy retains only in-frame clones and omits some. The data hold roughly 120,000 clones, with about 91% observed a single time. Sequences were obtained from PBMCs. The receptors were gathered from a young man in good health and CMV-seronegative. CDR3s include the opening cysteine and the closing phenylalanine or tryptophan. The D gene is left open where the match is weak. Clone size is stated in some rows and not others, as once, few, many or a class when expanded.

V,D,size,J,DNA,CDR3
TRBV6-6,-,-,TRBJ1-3,TGTGCCAGCATTTGGGAGGGGGGAAACACCATATATTTT,CASIWEGGNTIYF
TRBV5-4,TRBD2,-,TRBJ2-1,TGTGCCAGCAGTACGGGACTAGCGGGAGGTGAGCAGTTCTTC,CASSTGLAGGEQFF
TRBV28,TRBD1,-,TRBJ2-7,TGTGCCAGCAGTTCCCGGGACAGGGACTACGAGCAGTACTTC,CASSSRDRDYEQYF
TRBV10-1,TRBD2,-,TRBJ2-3,TGCGCCAGCAGTGAGGCGGCTAGCGGGAGGGCCGACACAGATACGCAGTATTTT,CASSEAASGRADTDTQYF
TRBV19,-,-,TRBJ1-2,TGTGCCAGTAGTACCCGGACTGAAAACTATGGCTACACCTTC,CASSTRTENYGYTF
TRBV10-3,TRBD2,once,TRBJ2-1,TGTGCCATCAGTGACAAACGTAGCGGGAGCGATGAGCAGTTCTTC,CAISDKRSGSDEQFF
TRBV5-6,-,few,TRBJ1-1,TGTGCCAGCAGCTTGAGGAGCACTGAAGCTTTCTTT,CASSLRSTEAFF
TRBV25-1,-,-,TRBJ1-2,TGTGCCAGCAGTACCTTGGAGGGCGGACCTTTCTATGGCTACACCTTC,CASSTLEGGPFYGYTF
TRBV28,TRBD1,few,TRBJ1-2,TGTGCCAGCAGTACCACAGGGGGCCGGGGCTACACCTTC,CASSTTGGRGYTF
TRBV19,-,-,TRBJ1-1,TGTGCCAGTAGTATCGGGGGTAGGATGTCTGAAGCTTTCTTT,CASSIGGRMSEAFF